This T cell receptor beta chain appears in the sequencing data of a study of PD-L1 blockade in urothelial cancer. TCRdb's table, derived via immunoSEQ multiplex PCR, lists solely in-frame clones and lacks some. In the table there are fewer than 90,000 clones, approximately 89% of which are singletons. Concerning this clone: Other DNA sequences of this sample code for an identical CDR3.

Time point specified: peripheral blood 6 weeks after treatment start. Trimming took off 2 bases at V and 3 bases at J, with 8 bases between the two ends. From germline, CDR1 is MDHEN and CDR2 SYDVKM. This CDR3 comprises 13 residues. The TCR sequence derives from a woman of 80 years or more with urothelial cancer. Sequenced here: PBMCs, sampled around atezolizumab (anti-PD-L1) treatment. The chain couples TRBV28 to TRBJ2-7; a possible D gene is TRBD1 (5 bases). The DNA of the CDR3 is TGTGCCAGCAGTTTAGGGCAGGGCTACGAGCAGTACTTC. It specifies CASSLGQGYEQYF.